These 3 T cell receptor beta chains came from one sample sequenced in a study of CD8 T cells in ankylosing spondylitis. TCRdb itself ran the 5' RACE reads through MiXCR, one entry per CDR3 protein. The data show 250,000 to 400,000 distinct CDR3 sequences, about 9.9% seen once. Source material: blood, either unsorted or a sorted T cell fraction (not recorded which). These receptors were obtained from a female donor with ankylosing spondylitis or in good health (not recorded which).

The chain uses TRBV19 and TRBJ1-4; 9 nucleotides agree with TRBD1. With V trimmed by 6 bases and J by 0 bases, 8 bases remained unmatched. The CDR3 is made up of 17 amino acids. Germline-derived CDR1 and CDR2 are LNHDA and SQIVND (reference sequence). CDR3 residues: CASSVGQGITTNEKLFF. CDR3 DNA sequence: TGTGCCAGTAGCGTCGGACAGGGGATTACAACTAATGAAAAACTGTTTTTT. Using reference TRBV19 and TRBJ1-4 for the parts outside the CDR3, the full variable domain is DGGITQSPKYLFRKEGQNVTLSCEQNLNHDAMYWYRQDPGQGLRLIYYSQIVNDFQKGDIAEGYSVSREKKESFPLTVTSAQKNPTAFYLCASSVGQGITTNEKLFFGSGTQLSVL.

This clonotype was picked up many times. The genes are TRBV5-1 and TRBJ2-3; 8 nucleotides align to TRBD2. After removal of 0 bases from V and 2 bases from J, the junction contained 5 bases not matched to a gene. This CDR3 contains 16 residues. Looked up from germline, CDR1 is SGHRS and CDR2 is YFSETQ. CDR3 sequence reads: CASSLVPGGNTDTQYF. The CDR3 nucleotides read TGCGCCAGCAGCTTGGTTCCGGGAGGGAACACAGATACGCAGTATTTT. The variable domain in full, with the rest retrieved from reference TRBV5-1 and TRBJ2-3, is KAGVTQTPRYLIKTRGQQVTLSCSPISGHRSVSWYQQTPGQGLQFLFEYFSETQRNKGNFPGRFSGRQFSNSRSEMNVSTLELGDSALYLCASSLVPGGNTDTQYFGPGTRLTVL.

This clonotype was observed a handful of times. CDR3 DNA: TGTGCCAGCAGCGTAACCCCTAATGAGGGGGGGCGTAATGAGCAGTTCTTC. Translated, it gives CASSVTPNEGGRNEQFF. The chain carries TRBV9 and TRBJ2-1, with D possibly being TRBD2 (7 bases). V dropped 1 base and J dropped 7 bases, with 21 bases sitting between them. The CDR3 runs 17 residues. The V gene's germline CDR1 is SGDLS and CDR2 YYNGEE.